This is a list of T cell receptor beta chains from one sample in a study of CD8 T cells in Susac syndrome. TCRdb fed the immunoSEQ multiplex PCR reads into MiXCR, producing one record per CDR3 protein. The data contain 400,000 to 550,000 distinct CDR3 sequences, approximately 89% of them singletons. Material: CD8+ T cells from PBMCs. These receptor sequences come from a human donor with multiple sclerosis. Both conserved end residues are part of each CDR3. Each record gives: V gene, J gene, D gene, CDR3 length, clone size, CDR3 protein, CDR3 DNA. D genes are given only for firm matches. Expanded clones are given a class, and other clones once, few, many or no size at all.

TRBV2	TRBJ2-2	-	15	-	CASRYSIGDTGELFF	TGTGCCAGCAGGTACAGCATAGGGGACACCGGGGAGCTGTTTTTT
TRBV11-2	TRBJ1-4	TRBD1	14	few	CASSQGQGAEKLFF	TGTGCCAGCAGCCAAGGACAGGGGGCTGAAAAACTGTTTTTT
TRBV2	TRBJ2-7	TRBD2	14	-	CARGEEAGGQEQYF	TGTGCCAGGGGGGAGGAAGCGGGAGGACAAGAGCAGTACTTC
TRBV6-4	TRBJ2-1	TRBD1	15	-	CASSTGTDPYNEQFF	TGTGCCAGCAGTACAGGGACAGACCCATACAATGAGCAGTTCTTC
TRBV30	TRBJ1-1	-	16	-	CAWSVDGGGGSTEAFF	TGTGCCTGGAGTGTAGATGGTGGGGGGGGCTCTACTGAAGCTTTCTTT
TRBV27	TRBJ1-2	TRBD1	14	-	CASSLQGAPYGYTF	TGTGCCAGCAGTCTACAGGGGGCTCCGTATGGCTACACCTTC
TRBV5-1	TRBJ2-2	-	16	-	CASSSPQGMGHRELFF	TGCGCCAGCAGCTCCCCCCAGGGGATGGGGCACCGGGAGCTGTTTTTT
TRBV5-6	TRBJ2-6	-	15	-	CASSLDRAGANVLTF	TGTGCCAGCAGCTTAGACAGAGCTGGGGCCAACGTCCTGACTTTC
TRBV12-3/TRBV12-4	TRBJ2-7	-	14	-	CASSPPGQSYEQYF	TGTGCCAGCAGTCCCCCCGGACAGAGCTACGAGCAGTACTTC
TRBV15	TRBJ2-7	-	13	-	CATSRVTLDEQYF	TGTGCCACCAGCAGAGTGACCCTGGACGAGCAGTACTTC
TRBV27	TRBJ2-7	TRBD2	18	-	CASSLYTPTSGPSYEQYF	TGTGCCAGCAGTCTTTATACCCCTACTAGCGGACCCTCCTACGAGCAGTACTTC
TRBV4-1	TRBJ1-2	-	14	few	CASSQDTGNYGYTF	TGTGCCAGCAGCCAAGATACAGGGAACTATGGCTACACCTTC
TRBV10-3	TRBJ2-5	-	14	-	CATGEGGTQETQYF	TGTGCCACGGGTGAGGGGGGAACCCAAGAGACCCAGTACTTC
TRBV12-3/TRBV12-4	TRBJ1-4	-	15	-	CASSSPTQANEKLFF	TGTGCCAGCAGTTCACCGACCCAAGCTAATGAAAAACTGTTTTTT
TRBV4-1	TRBJ1-2	TRBD1	15	-	CASSQVGTGYYGYTF	TGCGCCAGCAGCCAAGTCGGGACAGGGTACTATGGCTACACCTTC
TRBV6-5	TRBJ2-7	TRBD2	14	-	CASSPLSGRNEQYF	TGTGCCAGCAGTCCCCTTAGCGGGAGAAACGAGCAGTACTTC
TRBV11-2	TRBJ2-1	-	15	-	CASSWRVPPLNEQFF	TGTGCCAGCAGCTGGCGGGTCCCTCCCCTCAATGAGCAGTTCTTC
TRBV27	TRBJ1-2	-	13	few	CASSLIGSYGYTF	TGTGCCAGCAGTTTAATAGGGAGCTATGGCTACACCTTC
TRBV5-1	TRBJ2-7	-	17	-	CASSPPRAGAVGSEQYF	TGCGCCAGCAGCCCCCCCCGGGCGGGGGCCGTTGGAAGCGAGCAGTACTTC
TRBV5-1	TRBJ2-3	-	16	once	CATTVWSSGAPDTQYF	TGCGCCACCACCGTCTGGAGTAGCGGTGCCCCAGATACGCAGTATTTT
TRBV19	TRBJ1-1	-	15	-	CASSIAGSMNTEAFF	TGTGCCAGTAGTATCGCCGGGAGTATGAACACTGAAGCTTTCTTT
TRBV27	TRBJ2-1	-	14	-	CASSLTSPYNEQFF	TGTGCCAGCAGTTTAACTAGTCCCTACAATGAGCAGTTCTTC
TRBV19	TRBJ2-1	TRBD2	17	-	CASSIDTGTRVIDEQFF	TGTGCCAGTAGTATAGATACCGGGACTAGAGTCATAGATGAGCAGTTCTTC
TRBV29-1	TRBJ2-7	-	11	-	CSVRSGGEQYF	TGCAGCGTCCGAAGCGGCGGGGAGCAGTACTTC
TRBV7-2	TRBJ2-5	-	15	once	CASSLTPGYQETQYF	TGTGCCAGCAGCCTGACTCCAGGGTACCAAGAGACCCAGTACTTC
TRBV10-1	TRBJ2-2	-	13	-	CASSGDPAGELFF	TGCGCCAGCAGTGGGGACCCAGCCGGGGAGCTGTTTTTT
TRBV27	TRBJ2-7	TRBD2	16	once	CASSDEPGLALVEQYF	TGTGCCAGCAGTGATGAACCGGGACTAGCGTTGGTCGAGCAGTACTTC
TRBV5-5	TRBJ2-7	TRBD1	14	once	CASSFGQDAYEQYF	TGTGCCAGCAGCTTCGGACAGGATGCCTACGAGCAGTACTTC
TRBV6-1	TRBJ1-5	-	15	-	CASLEILTGLQPQHF	TGTGCCAGCCTTGAGATCCTTACGGGTCTTCAGCCCCAGCATTTT
TRBV5-1	TRBJ2-2	-	15	-	CASSLDHSGTGELFF	TGCGCCAGCAGCTTGGACCACAGCGGGACCGGGGAGCTGTTTTTT
TRBV19	TRBJ1-5	-	14	once	CASRFRGSNQPQHF	TGTGCCAGTAGGTTCAGGGGTAGCAATCAGCCCCAGCATTTT